The source of this T cell receptor beta chain is a study of cytomegalovirus exposure and HLA in healthy donors. CDR1 and CDR2 (germline): MGHRA, YSYEKL. The V gene end was trimmed by 1 base and the J gene end by 2 bases; junction bases not matched to a gene: 4. CDR3 length: 15 residues. Researchers ran the PCR with 60 Vbeta and 13 Jbeta primers. Generated by immunoSEQ multiplex PCR, the TCRdb table keeps only in-frame clones and is missing some. The profile shows some 180,000 clones, 76% of them singletons. The material sequenced was PBMCs. The chain carries TRBV4-1 and TRBJ2-7, with TRBD1 matching over 8 bases. This clonotype was obtained from a woman aged 25 to 39 in good health and CMV-seropositive. The CDR3 loop reads CASSQGWTGTYEQYF. The CDR3 DNA is TGCGCCAGCAGCCAAGGCTGGACAGGGACCTACGAGCAGTACTTC.